The 28 T cell receptor beta chains below all came from one sample that was sequenced in a study of control samples from healthy donors and cancer patients. The data were produced by immunoSEQ multiplex PCR, yet TCRdb's version contains in-frame clones alone and is incomplete. Among 35,000 to 45,000 clones listed, over 65% were seen once. The sample taken for sequencing was blood. These receptors were taken from a man in his 60s in good health.

This clone was recorded once. The rearrangement links TRBV28 to TRBJ2-1; D gene unclear. V was shortened by 6 bases and J by 2 bases, with 14 bases between the two germline ends. CDR1 is MDHEN and CDR2 is SYDVKM in the germline V gene. CDR3 size: 15 residues. CDR3: CASRDVGGAYNEQFF. CDR3 bases: TGTGCCAGCAGAGACGTAGGTGGAGCCTACAATGAGCAGTTCTTC.

The V gene is TRBV19, the J gene TRBJ1-2; D unresolved. The V end lost 5 bases, the J end lost 2 bases, and 12 bases lay between the germline ends. The CDR3 is 14 amino acids. Germline CDR1 and CDR2: LNHDA and SQIVND (reference sequence). CDR3: CASSVYRGNYGYTF. The CDR3 bases are TGTGCCAGTAGTGTCTACAGAGGGAACTATGGCTACACCTTC.

Note on this clone: Other nucleotide sequences from this sample produce the same CDR3. The CDR3 coding sequence is TGTGCCAGCAGCTTGGGTATGGGGACTAGCGGGAGCAATGAGCAGTTCTTC. Encoded protein: CASSLGMGTSGSNEQFF. The V gene is TRBV5-6, the J gene TRBJ2-1; 14 positions agree with TRBD2. CDR3 length equals 17 residues. Losses at the gene ends were 0 bases for V and 6 bases for J; bases not matched to a gene: 5. In germline, CDR1 is SGHDT, CDR2 YYEEEE.

The chain combines TRBV11-2 with TRBJ1-2; D remains unclear. CDR1 and CDR2 from the germline V gene are SGHAT and FQNNGV. CDR3 length equals 14 residues. V dropped 3 bases and J dropped 6 bases, with 14 bases sitting between them. The CDR3 coding sequence is TGTGCCAGCAGCTTGGGCGGCAGACACGATGGCTACACCTTC. Translating gives CASSLGGRHDGYTF. Complete variable domain (other parts from reference TRBV11-2 and TRBJ1-2): EAGVAQSPRYKIIEKRQSVAFWCNPISGHATLYWYQQILGQGPKLLIQFQNNGVVDDSQLPKDRFSAERLKGVDSTLKIQPAKLEDSAVYLCASSLGGRHDGYTFGSGTRLTVV.

This clone was counted between two and nine times. The V gene is TRBV10-3, the J gene TRBJ1-5; no clear D gene. The germline CDR1 and CDR2 sequences are ENHRY and SYGVKD. The CDR3 extends over 15 amino acids. The ends were cut back, 3 bases at V and 1 base at J, with 10 bases in the middle. DNA of the CDR3: TGTGCCATCAGTGACCCCGGACGGAGCAATCAGCCCCAGCATTTT. It translates to CAISDPGRSNQPQHF.

This chain joins TRBV19 and TRBJ1-5; D gene ambiguous. This CDR3 is 15 amino acids long. Germline V gene lookup returns CDR1 LNHDA and CDR2 SQIVND (reference sequence). Trimming removed 6 bases at V and 7 bases at J, with 19 bases between. CDR3 nucleotide sequence: TGTGCCAGTAGCCTGGGGAGGGCGGGGAGGCAGCCCCAGCATTTT. This gives the protein CASSLGRAGRQPQHF.

V and J are TRBV24-1 and TRBJ2-2, with D perhaps TRBD1 (7 bases). The CDR3 has 16 amino acids. The germline V and J ends were trimmed by 5 bases and 7 bases, with 19 bases remaining between them. Germline CDR1 reads KGHDR; CDR2 reads SFDVKD. For the CDR3, the DNA is TGTGCCACCAGTGCGATAACGGGACAGCGGGTCGGGGAGCTGTTTTTT. Translation: CATSAITGQRVGELFF.

V is TRBV7-8 and J is TRBJ1-2, with no clear D. V lost 4 bases and J 1 base, leaving 7 bases between the germline ends. CDR1 is SGHVS and CDR2 is FQNEAQ in the germline V gene. The CDR3 runs 13 residues. Written as DNA, the CDR3 is TGTGCCAGCAGCTACCAGGTTAACTATGGCTACACCTTC. Translated: CASSYQVNYGYTF. The full variable domain, in which reference TRBV7-8 and TRBJ1-2 provide the parts outside the CDR3, is GAGVSQSPRYKVAKRGQDVALRCDPISGHVSLFWYQQALGQGPEFLTYFQNEAQLDKSGLPSDRFFAERPEGSVSTLKIQRTQQEDSAVYLCASSYQVNYGYTFGSGTRLTVV.

V usage is TRBV28 and J usage is TRBJ2-3; D possibly corresponds to TRBD2 (5 bases). This CDR3 spans 11 amino acids. CDR1 MDHEN and CDR2 SYDVKM come from the germline V gene. V was shortened by 5 bases and J by 7 bases, with 7 bases between the two germline ends. CDR3 in DNA: TGTGCCAGCAGTGAGGGAAATACGCAGTATTTT. Its translation: CASSEGNTQYF. The whole variable domain, filled in from reference TRBV28 and TRBJ2-3, reads DVKVTQSSRYLVKRTGEKVFLECVQDMDHENMFWYRQDPGLGLRLIYFSYDVKMKEKGDIPEGYSVSREKKERFSLILESASTNQTSMYLCASSEGNTQYFGPGTRLTVL.

The table lists this clone with a few counts. The genes are TRBV2 and TRBJ1-1; D is possibly TRBD1 (5 bases). Per the germline V gene, CDR1 is SNHLY and CDR2 is FYNNEI. Trimming shortened V by 6 bases and J by 2 bases, and 13 bases separated the two germline ends. CDR3 length equals 14 residues. Written as DNA, the CDR3 is TGTGCCAGCAGCCCAGGGTTGTCAAACACTGAAGCTTTCTTT. Its translation is CASSPGLSNTEAFF.

The chain links TRBV5-1 to TRBJ1-2, with 10 bases lining up with TRBD1. Germline loops: CDR1 SGHRS, CDR2 YFSETQ. Trimming removed 4 bases from V and 2 bases from J; junction bases left unmatched: 5. The CDR3 spans 15 residues. The DNA of the CDR3 is TGCGCCAGCAGCGGGGGGACAGGGGTAAACTATGGCTACACCTTC. The encoded protein is CASSGGTGVNYGYTF. The whole variable domain, remainder taken from reference TRBV5-1 and TRBJ1-2, is KAGVTQTPRYLIKTRGQQVTLSCSPISGHRSVSWYQQTPGQGLQFLFEYFSETQRNKGNFPGRFSGRQFSNSRSEMNVSTLELGDSALYLCASSGGTGVNYGYTFGSGTRLTVV.

This rearrangement joins TRBV19 to TRBJ2-2; 14 nucleotides match TRBD2. Trimming at V came to 7 bases and at J to 2 bases, leaving 12 bases not matched to a gene. Germline CDR1 LNHDA, CDR2 SQIVND (reference sequence). This CDR3 has 19 residues. The CDR3 protein is CASTGTSGSFTVNTGELFF. The DNA of the CDR3 is TGTGCCAGTACCGGGACTAGCGGGAGCTTTACAGTAAACACCGGGGAGCTGTTTTTT.

This chain joins TRBV6-6 and TRBJ2-3; 8 nucleotides match TRBD2. The CDR3 spans 17 residues. The germline V gene encodes CDR1 MNHNY and CDR2 SVGAGI (reference sequence). V was pared by 5 bases and J by 3 bases, with 13 bases of the junction left unmatched. CDR3 loop: CASSLVAGIRGTDTQYF. Written as DNA, the CDR3 is TGTGCCAGCAGTCTAGTAGCGGGGATACGTGGGACAGATACGCAGTATTTT.

The chain links TRBV20-1 to TRBJ2-2, with TRBD1 identical over 8 bases. The CDR3 consists of 15 residues. V was clipped by 3 bases and J by 2 bases; unmatched bases: 5. Germline V gene data show CDR1 as DFQATT and CDR2 as SNEGSKA (reference sequence). The CDR3 sequence: CSASRQGINTGELFF. As DNA, the CDR3 is TGCAGTGCTAGTCGACAGGGGATTAACACCGGGGAGCTGTTTTTT.

The V call is TRBV9, the J call TRBJ1-1, with D possibly being TRBD1 (6 bases). V was trimmed by 4 bases and J by 4 bases, leaving 17 bases between them. The CDR3 runs to 15 residues. CDR1 and CDR2 from the germline V gene are SGDLS and YYNGEE. DNA of the CDR3: TGTGCCAGCAGCTCAAAGACGGGGGCGGGCACTGAAGCTTTCTTT. Translating gives CASSSKTGAGTEAFF.

The rearrangement links TRBV7-2 to TRBJ2-2; possible D gene TRBD2, 5 bases. Trimming removed 0 bases at V and 0 bases at J, with 5 bases between. The germline CDR1 and CDR2 sequences are SGHTA and FQGNSA. The CDR3 has 15 residues. Written as DNA, the CDR3 is TGTGCCAGCAGCTTAGCACTAGCGAACACCGGGGAGCTGTTTTTT. Translating it yields CASSLALANTGELFF.

The V and J genes are TRBV5-6 and TRBJ2-1; no definite D call. Germline V gene sequence: CDR1 SGHDT, CDR2 YYEEEE. This CDR3 is built from 12 residues. Trimming removed 2 bases at V and 7 bases at J, with 7 bases between. The CDR3 loop is CASSLRVNEQFF. DNA for the CDR3: TGTGCCAGCAGCTTAAGGGTAAATGAGCAGTTCTTC.

The V and J genes are TRBV5-4 and TRBJ1-1, with D possibly being TRBD1 (6 bases). This CDR3 spans 13 amino acids. The germline V and J ends were trimmed by 2 bases and 7 bases, with 12 bases remaining between them. Germline V gene data show CDR1 as SGHNT and CDR2 as YYREEE (reference sequence). The DNA for the CDR3 is TGTGCCAGCAGCTTACAGGGTTTAGGTGAAGCTTTCTTT. Its protein product is CASSLQGLGEAFF. The full variable domain, rest sourced from reference TRBV5-4 and TRBJ1-1, is ETGVTQSPTHLIKTRGQQVTLRCSSQSGHNTVSWYQQALGQGPQFIFQYYREEENGRGNFPPRFSGLQFPNYSSELNVNALELDDSALYLCASSLQGLGEAFFGQGTRLTVV.

In its sample, this clone was seen once. The chain joins TRBV23-1 to TRBJ1-1; tentative D call: TRBD1 (5 bases). TRBV23-1 is placed among ORFs of uncertain function. This CDR3 contains 16 residues. The V gene lost 11 bases and the J gene lost 5 bases, with 27 bases spanning the gap. The CDR3 region is CAAKNAKTGGKTEAFF. As DNA, the CDR3 is TGCGCCGCAAAAAACGCGAAAACCGGGGGAAAGACTGAAGCTTTCTTT.

The table lists this clone with a few counts. The CDR3 spells CASSPRTGEDYEQYF. For the CDR3, the DNA is TGTGCCAGCTCACCCCGGACAGGGGAGGACTACGAGCAGTACTTC. V usage is TRBV18 and J usage is TRBJ2-7; the match to TRBD1 covers 9 bases. The CDR3 contains 15 residues. Unmatched junction bases numbered 6, after V lost 3 bases and J lost 3 bases. Per the germline V gene, CDR1 is KGHSH and CDR2 is LQKENI.

V is TRBV20-1 and J is TRBJ2-3; 11 bases line up with TRBD2. Germline trimming cut 3 bases from V and 6 bases from J; bases unmatched to any gene: 11. The length of the CDR3 is 16 residues. Germline CDR1 is DFQATT and CDR2 is SNEGSKA (reference sequence). The CDR3 DNA is TGCAGTGCTAGTGGGTCTAGCGGGGGGACTAGGGATACGCAGTATTTT. Its protein product is CSASGSSGGTRDTQYF.

This sequence joins TRBV18 and TRBJ2-6; 9 bases match TRBD2. This CDR3 is built from 18 residues. V trimming: 4 bases; J trimming: 0 bases; junction bases outside the gene matches: 7. Germline assignment: CDR1 KGHSH and CDR2 LQKENI. CDR3 in amino acids: CASSLVAGANSGANVLTF. DNA of the CDR3: TGTGCCAGCTCACTTGTAGCGGGGGCTAACTCTGGGGCCAACGTCCTGACTTTC.

The V and J genes are TRBV19 and TRBJ2-7; 7 bases align to TRBD1. CDR3 length equals 15 residues. Germline CDR1 and CDR2: LNHDA and SQIVND (reference sequence). V shed 5 bases, J shed 0 bases, and the junction held 7 bases outside the gene matches. The CDR3 is CASSPDRWGSYEQYF. In DNA, the CDR3 is TGTGCCAGTAGTCCGGACAGGTGGGGCTCCTACGAGCAGTACTTC.

This chain joins TRBV6-2 or TRBV6-3 and TRBJ1-5; possibly TRBD1 for D (5 bases). This CDR3 is 14 amino acids long. V lost 2 bases to trimming and J lost 4 bases, with 9 bases between them. CDR1 and CDR2 from the germline V gene are MNHEY and SVGEGT. The CDR3 reads CASSYGWGNQPQHF. In nucleotides, the CDR3 is TGTGCCAGCAGTTACGGGTGGGGGAATCAGCCCCAGCATTTT.

V usage is TRBV3-1 (or the pseudogene TRBV3-2) and J usage is TRBJ1-3, with D possibly matching TRBD1 (5 bases). The CDR3 contains 14 residues. Germline V gene sequence: CDR1 LGHDT, CDR2 YNNKEL (reference sequence). V lost 3 bases to trimming and J lost 4 bases, with 10 bases between them. CDR3 protein: CASSQGRRGNTIYF. The DNA of the CDR3 is TGTGCCAGCAGCCAGGGACGACGAGGAAACACCATATATTTT.

V is TRBV6-1 and J is TRBJ2-5; no reliable D call. Germline V gene sequence: CDR1 MNHNS, CDR2 SASEGT. This CDR3 comprises 11 residues. V lost 1 base, J lost 5 bases, and 2 bases lay in between. CDR3 region: CASSEGETQYF. CDR3 in DNA: TGTGCCAGCAGTGAAGGGGAGACCCAGTACTTC.

V is TRBV7-2 and J is TRBJ2-1; D remains unclear. The germline V gene encodes CDR1 SGHTA and CDR2 FQGNSA. Trimming removed 7 bases at V and 6 bases at J, with 10 bases between. The length of the CDR3 is 12 residues. The CDR3 nucleotides are TGTGCCAGCAATCCCCCGGGCAATGAGCAGTTCTTC. Translation gives CASNPPGNEQFF. Drawing the rest from reference TRBV7-2 and TRBJ2-1, the complete variable domain is GAGVSQSPSNKVTEKGKDVELRCDPISGHTALYWYRQSLGQGLEFLIYFQGNSAPDKSGLPSDRFSAERTGGSVSTLTIQRTQQEDSAVYLCASNPPGNEQFFGPGTRLTVL.

This sequence joins TRBV5-1 and TRBJ1-2, with TRBD1 as a possible D gene (5 bases). The CDR3 contains 14 residues. V was pared by 4 bases and J by 2 bases, with 12 bases between. Looked up from germline, CDR1 is SGHRS and CDR2 is YFSETQ. The CDR3 protein is CASSRTSENYGYTF. CDR3 nucleotide sequence: TGCGCCAGCAGCCGGACATCGGAAAACTATGGCTACACCTTC.